These T cell receptor beta chains were read from a single sample in a study of regulatory T cells in long-lasting Graves disease. TCRdb reprocessed the multiplex PCR reads via MiXCR and lists one record per CDR3 protein. The profile covers roughly 430,000 distinct CDR3 sequences, with less than 20% appearing a single time and about 10% taken by the ten largest. These same data were also listed under a study on T cells in Graves' hyperthyroidism and ophthalmopathy.

Sequenced here: peripheral blood mononuclear cells (PBMCs), sampled at new diagnosis, from a patient treated with antithyroid drugs. The receptors originated from a woman aged 25-40 years with Graves disease. Each CDR3 is given with its conserved first and last residue. Fields, in order: CDR3 DNA, CDR3 protein, D gene, J gene, clone size, V gene. A D gene is named only where the DNA matches it firmly. Clone size appears in some rows only: once, few, many, or a class for an expanded clone.

DNA: TGTGCCAGCAGTTCCGGGCCTAAGACTAGCACAGATACGCAGTATTTT
CDR3: CASSSGPKTSTDTQYF
D: -
J: TRBJ2-3
size: many
V: TRBV28

DNA: TGCAGTGCTAGAGAGGGGAATCGGGAAGCTTTCTTT
CDR3: CSAREGNREAFF
D: -
J: TRBJ1-1
size: few
V: TRBV20-1

DNA: TGTGCCAGCAGTGAATTTTCCTGGGACAATGAGCAGTTCTTC
CDR3: CASSEFSWDNEQFF
D: -
J: TRBJ2-1
size: few
V: TRBV25-1

DNA: TGTGCCAGCAGTTTAGACAGATACACTGAAGCTTTCTTT
CDR3: CASSLDRYTEAFF
D: -
J: TRBJ1-1
size: many
V: TRBV12-3/TRBV12-4

DNA: TGTGCCAGCAGTTCAGGGACAAATCCCTACAATGAGCAGTTCTTC
CDR3: CASSSGTNPYNEQFF
D: -
J: TRBJ2-1
size: many
V: TRBV2

DNA: TGTGCCAGCAGCTTCTTAGGGTTAGGCCAAGAGACCCAGTACTTC
CDR3: CASSFLGLGQETQYF
D: -
J: TRBJ2-5
size: many
V: TRBV5-4

DNA: TGTGCCAGCAGCCATTTCGGGAAACAACATGCCCAGCATTTT
CDR3: CASSHFGKQHAQHF
D: -
J: TRBJ1-5
size: -
V: TRBV7-2

DNA: TGTGCCAGCAGCCCTGACAGGGATTCACCCCTCCACTTT
CDR3: CASSPDRDSPLHF
D: TRBD1
J: TRBJ1-6
size: many
V: TRBV6-1

DNA: TGTGCCAGCAGTTACTCAGGGGTTGATGGCTACACCTTC
CDR3: CASSYSGVDGYTF
D: -
J: TRBJ1-2
size: many
V: TRBV6-5

DNA: TGTGCCAGCCGCACGGACATGGGGATCGAGCAGTACTTC
CDR3: CASRTDMGIEQYF
D: -
J: TRBJ2-7
size: many
V: TRBV7-8

DNA: TGTGCCAGCAGTACAGGGGGCGCCTCTGAAAAACTGTTTTTT
CDR3: CASSTGGASEKLFF
D: TRBD1
J: TRBJ1-4
size: many
V: TRBV12-3/TRBV12-4

DNA: TGTGCCAGCAGTTACTCCCAGAAAGCAGATTACGAGCAGTACTTC
CDR3: CASSYSQKADYEQYF
D: -
J: TRBJ2-7
size: many
V: TRBV6-2/TRBV6-3

DNA: TGCAGTGCCCCAAAGGCGCCAAGGGGGGAGCTGTTTTTT
CDR3: CSAPKAPRGELFF
D: -
J: TRBJ2-2
size: many
V: TRBV20-1

DNA: TGTGCCAGCAGTTTCGGGACAGGGGGCCTCACTGAAGCTTTCTTT
CDR3: CASSFGTGGLTEAFF
D: TRBD1
J: TRBJ1-1
size: many
V: TRBV28

DNA: TGTGCCAGCAGTTCCGGCGGGAGGGCAACGGATACGCAGTATTTT
CDR3: CASSSGGRATDTQYF
D: TRBD2
J: TRBJ2-3
size: few
V: TRBV6-2/TRBV6-3

DNA: TGTGCCAGCAGTTTTCTAGCGGGAGGGATCTCCTACAATGAGCAGTTCTTC
CDR3: CASSFLAGGISYNEQFF
D: TRBD2
J: TRBJ2-1
size: many
V: TRBV27

DNA: TGTGCCAGCAGTTTCTTACAGGGGGAGGATCAGCCCCAGCATTTT
CDR3: CASSFLQGEDQPQHF
D: TRBD1
J: TRBJ1-5
size: many
V: TRBV28

DNA: TGTGCCAGCAGCCAAGGGGAGGTACTCCCGGCAGATACGCAGTATTTT
CDR3: CASSQGEVLPADTQYF
D: -
J: TRBJ2-3
size: many
V: TRBV3-1

DNA: TGTGCCAGCAGTTATTCTGTTGTCGTAGCCTACGAGCAGTACTTC
CDR3: CASSYSVVVAYEQYF
D: -
J: TRBJ2-7
size: -
V: TRBV6-2/TRBV6-3

DNA: TGTGCCAGCAGTTATACGGGGGCCCATTACAATGAGCAGTTCTTC
CDR3: CASSYTGAHYNEQFF
D: -
J: TRBJ2-1
size: many
V: TRBV28

DNA: TGTGCCAGCAGTTCCAACAGGGGGCTCGGTACTGAAGCTTTCTTT
CDR3: CASSSNRGLGTEAFF
D: TRBD1
J: TRBJ1-1
size: few
V: TRBV28

DNA: TGCGCCAGCAGCTTGGGAGCGGGTACCCTTACCAAAAACATTCAGTACTTC
CDR3: CASSLGAGTLTKNIQYF
D: -
J: TRBJ2-4
size: -
V: TRBV5-1

DNA: TGCAGTGCTAGAGGGGGGCGGGTGATACGAGTCGGGGAGTCCTACGAGCAGTACTTC
CDR3: CSARGGRVIRVGESYEQYF
D: -
J: TRBJ2-7
size: many
V: TRBV20-1

DNA: TGTGCCAGCAGGGCGGTGACAGGGAATCAGCCCCAGCATTTT
CDR3: CASRAVTGNQPQHF
D: TRBD1
J: TRBJ1-5
size: few
V: TRBV6-1

DNA: TGTGCCAGCAGGGACCTAGGGCAGGGCTTTGAGCCCCAGCATTTT
CDR3: CASRDLGQGFEPQHF
D: -
J: TRBJ1-5
size: few
V: TRBV6-1

DNA: TGTGCCAGCAGCTTAGGCCATAAGACGAGCGAGCAGTACTTC
CDR3: CASSLGHKTSEQYF
D: -
J: TRBJ2-7
size: many
V: TRBV13

DNA: TGTGCCAGCAGCTTACTCGCCGGAGGCGGGAGGACCCTTGGCGAGCAGTACTTC
CDR3: CASSLLAGGGRTLGEQYF
D: TRBD2
J: TRBJ2-7
size: many
V: TRBV7-2

DNA: TGTGCCATCACACGGGTGGGGGTTGAGCAGTTCTTC
CDR3: CAITRVGVEQFF
D: -
J: TRBJ2-1
size: many
V: TRBV12-3/TRBV12-4

DNA: TGCGCCAGCAGCTTGGATCCCCAGCGGCCCTATGGCTACACCTTC
CDR3: CASSLDPQRPYGYTF
D: -
J: TRBJ1-2
size: many
V: TRBV5-1

DNA: TGTGCCAGCAGCCCCCTAGGGTCCGTCTACGAGCAGTACTTC
CDR3: CASSPLGSVYEQYF
D: -
J: TRBJ2-7
size: -
V: TRBV7-2

DNA: TGTGCCAGCAGCTTGGTTAGCGGGAGGCCCTCGGCCGGGGAGCTGTTTTTT
CDR3: CASSLVSGRPSAGELFF
D: TRBD2
J: TRBJ2-2
size: many
V: TRBV7-3

DNA: TGTGCCAGCAGCTTAAGGGCCACCAGCTCCTACAATGAGCAGTTCTTC
CDR3: CASSLRATSSYNEQFF
D: -
J: TRBJ2-1
size: -
V: TRBV7-6

DNA: TGTGCCAGCAGTGACACGGGGGGAACTAAAAACACTGAAGCTTTCTTT
CDR3: CASSDTGGTKNTEAFF
D: -
J: TRBJ1-1
size: many
V: TRBV6-4

DNA: TGCAGTGCTCCCCTTGATAGCGGGAGGCCTACAGATACGCAGTATTTT
CDR3: CSAPLDSGRPTDTQYF
D: TRBD2
J: TRBJ2-3
size: few
V: TRBV20-1

DNA: TGCAGTGCTGAAAAGGGGCCGCGGTCCTCCTACGAGCAGTACTTC
CDR3: CSAEKGPRSSYEQYF
D: -
J: TRBJ2-7
size: once
V: TRBV20-1

DNA: TGTGCCAGCAGCCGGGAGGGCGGCACCGGGGAGCTGTTTTTT
CDR3: CASSREGGTGELFF
D: TRBD2
J: TRBJ2-2
size: -
V: TRBV3-1

DNA: TGTGCCAGCAGTTGGGGCCCCTACGAGCAGTACTTC
CDR3: CASSWGPYEQYF
D: -
J: TRBJ2-7
size: few
V: TRBV28

DNA: TGTGCCAGCAGCCTGGGAAAAAACATTCAGTACTTC
CDR3: CASSLGKNIQYF
D: -
J: TRBJ2-4
size: many
V: TRBV3-1

DNA: TGTGCCAGCAGCCCCCGACTAGCGGGAGGCGAGCAGTACTTC
CDR3: CASSPRLAGGEQYF
D: TRBD2
J: TRBJ2-7
size: few
V: TRBV7-2

DNA: TGTGCCAGCAGCCAAGGCGGCTCCAGCACAGATACGCAGTATTTT
CDR3: CASSQGGSSTDTQYF
D: -
J: TRBJ2-3
size: many
V: TRBV12-3/TRBV12-4

DNA: TGTGCCAGCAGCTTCTTCGGCGACTCGGTCGCAGATACGCAGTATTTT
CDR3: CASSFFGDSVADTQYF
D: -
J: TRBJ2-3
size: many
V: TRBV7-9

DNA: TGTGCCAGCAGAACGGCGGGACAGGGGCGCAGAGGGTATGGCTACACCTTC
CDR3: CASRTAGQGRRGYGYTF
D: TRBD1
J: TRBJ1-2
size: many
V: TRBV28

DNA: TGTGCCAGCAGTTACTCGATTCAAGAGGACAGGGTTGCAACTAATGAAAAACTGTTTTTT
CDR3: CASSYSIQEDRVATNEKLFF
D: TRBD1
J: TRBJ1-4
size: many
V: TRBV6-5

DNA: TGTGCCAGTAGTACGACCGGGTACAATGAGCAGTTCTTC
CDR3: CASSTTGYNEQFF
D: -
J: TRBJ2-1
size: -
V: TRBV19

DNA: TGCAGTGCTAGAGTATGGCAGAGCACAGATACGCAGTATTTT
CDR3: CSARVWQSTDTQYF
D: -
J: TRBJ2-3
size: -
V: TRBV20-1